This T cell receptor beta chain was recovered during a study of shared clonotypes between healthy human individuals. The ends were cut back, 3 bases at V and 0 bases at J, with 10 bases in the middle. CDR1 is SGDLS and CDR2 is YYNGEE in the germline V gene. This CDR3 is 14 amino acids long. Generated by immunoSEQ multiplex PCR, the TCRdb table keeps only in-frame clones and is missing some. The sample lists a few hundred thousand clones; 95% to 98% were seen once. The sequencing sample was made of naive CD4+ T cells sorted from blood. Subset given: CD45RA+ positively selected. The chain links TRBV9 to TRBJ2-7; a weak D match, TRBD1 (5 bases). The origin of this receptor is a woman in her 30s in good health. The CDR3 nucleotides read TGTGCCAGCAGCGGCTCAGGGTCCTCCTACGAGCAGTACTTC. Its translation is CASSGSGSSYEQYF.